This is a list of T cell receptor beta chains from one sample in a study of regulatory T cells in long-lasting Graves disease. One entry per CDR3 protein, called by TCRdb with MiXCR from the multiplex PCR reads. The sample lists fewer than 600,000 distinct CDR3 sequences; roughly 23% were seen once. The material sequenced was peripheral blood mononuclear cells (PBMCs), taken when the disease was refractory, from a patient treated with antithyroid drugs. These receptors were obtained from a female donor with Graves disease. The CDR3 runs from the conserved cysteine through the conserved F or W. Fields, in order: clone size, V gene, D gene, J gene, CDR3 DNA, CDR3 protein. D genes are given only for firm matches. A row's size may be missing; if present it is once, few, many or a size class.

>-|TRBV20-1|TRBD2|TRBJ2-3
TGCAGTGCTAGAAATCTAGCGGGGGACATCACAGATACGCAGTATTTT
CSARNLAGDITDTQYF
>many|TRBV11-2|TRBD2|TRBJ2-7
TGTGCCAGCAGCCGCACGACTAGCGGGGGACCCTACGAGCAGTACTTC
CASSRTTSGGPYEQYF
>few|TRBV30|-|TRBJ2-2
TGTGCCTGGAGTGTAAGCCCAACCGGGGAGCTGTTTTTT
CAWSVSPTGELFF
>few|TRBV5-1|-|TRBJ1-6
TGCGCCAGCAGCCCCGGACAAAGGGTTTCACCCCTCCACTTT
CASSPGQRVSPLHF
>many|TRBV28|TRBD1|TRBJ2-7
TGTGCCAGCAGTTCCGGGGACAGGGTTTACGAGCAGTACTTC
CASSSGDRVYEQYF
>-|TRBV20-1|-|TRBJ1-5
TGCAGTGCTAGAGACCCCATGGGCAATCAGCCCCAGCATTTT
CSARDPMGNQPQHF
>many|TRBV5-1|-|TRBJ1-2
TGCGCCAGCAGCCCGACATCGACGGACTATGGCTACACCTTC
CASSPTSTDYGYTF
>many|TRBV28|TRBD2|TRBJ2-5
TGTGCCAGCGCTAACAGCGGGGGGGCCCCAGAGACCCAGTACTTC
CASANSGGAPETQYF
>many|TRBV11-2|-|TRBJ2-5
TGTGCCAGCAGCTTAGGCCTGATAGAGACCCAGTACTTC
CASSLGLIETQYF
>-|TRBV6-1|TRBD1|TRBJ1-5
TGTGCCAGCAGAGGACAGGGGAGTTTCAGCAATCAGCCCCAGCATTTT
CASRGQGSFSNQPQHF
>many|TRBV28|-|TRBJ1-5
TGTGCCAGCAGCCTACCCCTCTGGGGTCAGCCCCAGCATTTT
CASSLPLWGQPQHF
>few|TRBV7-9|-|TRBJ2-4
TGTGCCAGCAGCTCCCCCCCGGGAGTGCCAACGCGGAACATTCAGTACTTC
CASSSPPGVPTRNIQYF
>-|TRBV2|TRBD2|TRBJ2-1
TGTGCCAGCGATCCTAGCGGGGGTCGCAATGAGCAGTTCTTC
CASDPSGGRNEQFF
>many|TRBV20-1|-|TRBJ2-5
TGCAGTGGGGCAGGACAAGAGACCCAGTACTTC
CSGAGQETQYF
>many|TRBV15|-|TRBJ1-5
TGTGCCACCAGCAGAGATGGCGGGGTTAGCAATCAGCCCCAGCATTTT
CATSRDGGVSNQPQHF
>few|TRBV7-2|-|TRBJ1-1
TGTGCCAGCAGGCCGCTGGGGGGGACTGAAGCTTTCTTT
CASRPLGGTEAFF
>-|TRBV4-1|-|TRBJ1-2
TGCGCCAGCAGCCAAGATTCAACAGGGACCTATGGCTACACCTTC
CASSQDSTGTYGYTF
>-|TRBV4-3|-|TRBJ2-7
TGCGCCAGCAGCCAAGCCCGGGGGACCCCCTACGAGCAGTACTTC
CASSQARGTPYEQYF
>many|TRBV12-3/TRBV12-4|-|TRBJ2-4
TGTGCCAGCAGCCCAGGGGAAACGGCCAAAAACATTCAGTACTTC
CASSPGETAKNIQYF
>-|TRBV19|TRBD1|TRBJ2-4
TGTGCCAGTAGCGAATACCCCGCAGGGGGCTCTGGAAACATTCAGTACTTC
CASSEYPAGGSGNIQYF
>many|TRBV6-1|TRBD1|TRBJ2-7
TGTGCCAGCAGTATCCGGGACAGGGTTTACGAGCAGTACTTC
CASSIRDRVYEQYF
>many|TRBV28|-|TRBJ1-1
TGTGCCCACCTGGGAGGGGAAACTGAAGCTTTCTTT
CAHLGGETEAFF
>many|TRBV12-3/TRBV12-4|-|TRBJ2-5
TGTGCCAGCAGTTTAAGTGTACAGGGAAGGACCCAGTACTTC
CASSLSVQGRTQYF
>-|TRBV28|-|TRBJ1-6
TGTGCCAGCAGTTTTGGACTCCGGAATTCACCCCTCCACTTT
CASSFGLRNSPLHF
>-|TRBV4-3|-|TRBJ1-2
TGCGCCAGCAGCCCGGGACGGGGGATACCCAATGGCTACACCTTC
CASSPGRGIPNGYTF
>few|TRBV29-1|-|TRBJ2-7
TGCAGCGTCCTAGGGGGGACGGGCCCCTACGAGCAGTACTTC
CSVLGGTGPYEQYF
>-|TRBV12-3/TRBV12-4|TRBD1|TRBJ1-2
TGTGCCAGCAGCCCCCCTACAGGGGTGGGTAACTATGGCTACACCTTC
CASSPPTGVGNYGYTF
>-|TRBV7-2|TRBD2|TRBJ2-2
TGTGCCAGCAGCTCGGTAGCGGGATTCACCGGGGAGCTGTTTTTT
CASSSVAGFTGELFF
>many|TRBV28|TRBD1|TRBJ1-5
TGTGCCAGCCTACAGGGGAACCAGCCCCAGCATTTT
CASLQGNQPQHF
>many|TRBV12-3/TRBV12-4|-|TRBJ1-5
TGTGCCAGCAGTTTCCGCCCCAATCAGCCCCAGCATTTT
CASSFRPNQPQHF
>-|TRBV20-1|TRBD2|TRBJ2-1
TGCAGTGCTGGAACTAGCGGGGGTAATGAGCAGTTCTTC
CSAGTSGGNEQFF
>-|TRBV5-1|-|TRBJ2-4
TGCGCCAGCAGCTCGGGGGGCCTGGGCATTCAGTACTTC
CASSSGGLGIQYF
>-|TRBV15|-|TRBJ1-6
TGTGCCACCAGCAGAGACCCCGCGGTGGGGGCGCCCCTCCACTTT
CATSRDPAVGAPLHF
>many|TRBV2|-|TRBJ1-2
TGTGCCAGCATATCCGATTCACCCCTACTCCATGGCTACACCTTC
CASISDSPLLHGYTF
>-|TRBV5-8|-|TRBJ2-7
TGTGCCAGCAGCTTTTCTCCTTCCTCCTACGAGCAGTACTTC
CASSFSPSSYEQYF
>many|TRBV20-1|-|TRBJ1-2
TGCAGTGCTAGAGGCTCCTATGGCTACACCTTC
CSARGSYGYTF
>-|TRBV20-1|TRBD1|TRBJ2-7
TGCAGTGCTACTCCGGGACAGGGAGTCCCCTACGAGCAGTACTTC
CSATPGQGVPYEQYF
>few|TRBV28|TRBD1|TRBJ2-4
TGTGCCAGCAGCTACAGGGGGGAAGCCAAAAACATTCAGTACTTC
CASSYRGEAKNIQYF
>many|TRBV7-2|TRBD2|TRBJ2-5
TGTGCCAGCAGCGCGGGACTAGCGGGAGATACCCAGTACTTC
CASSAGLAGDTQYF
>many|TRBV12-3/TRBV12-4|-|TRBJ2-7
TGTGCCAGCAGTCAGGGACATTATGAAGTCCCTAGGGAGCAGTACTTC
CASSQGHYEVPREQYF
>-|TRBV5-5|-|TRBJ2-7
TGTGCCAGCAGGTACGACCAGGGGAGCTCCTACGAGCAGTACTTC
CASRYDQGSSYEQYF
>-|TRBV7-6|-|TRBJ2-7
TGTGCCAGCAGCAACACCCCTGTACAGCCCTACGAGCAGTACTTC
CASSNTPVQPYEQYF
>-|TRBV7-8|-|TRBJ1-6
TGTGCCAGCAGCTCGAGCCCAGGAAATTCACCCCTCCACTTT
CASSSSPGNSPLHF